This is a list of T cell receptor beta chains from one sample in a study of Tregs in tolerant kidney transplant recipients. Assay used: immunoSEQ multiplex PCR; TCRdb lists only in-frame clones, some missing. The sample yields about 44,000 clones, over 95% seen once. No antigen has been assigned to these receptors. Sequenced input: Tregs from blood cultured with allogeneic cells. The source of these receptors is a human donor in good health. Each CDR3 is given with its conserved first and last residue. D genes are given only for firm matches. Rows may omit the clone size; those that give it use once, few, many or a size class.

D | J | size | V | DNA | CDR3
NA | TRBJ1-2 | NA | TRBV5-6 | TGTGCCAGCAGCTTGGCCACAGTAGCTAACTATGGCTACACCTTC | CASSLATVANYGYTF
NA | TRBJ1-1 | NA | TRBV12-5 | TGTGCTAGTGGTTTGTCGGCAGGCACTGAAGCTTTCTTT | CASGLSAGTEAFF
NA | TRBJ1-6 | NA | TRBV18 | TGTGCCAGCTCACCCGGTGGCCATAATTCACCCCTCCACTTT | CASSPGGHNSPLHF
NA | TRBJ2-1 | NA | TRBV2 | TGTGCCAGCATGGGATACAATGAGCAGTTCTTC | CASMGYNEQFF
TRBD2 | TRBJ2-5 | NA | TRBV30 | TGTGCCTGGTCCCCCTGGACTAGCGGGGAAGAGACCCAGTACTTC | CAWSPWTSGEETQYF
NA | TRBJ1-2 | NA | TRBV10-3 | TGTGCCATCAGTGACCGGCAGGGGCCAGGCTACACCTTC | CAISDRQGPGYTF
NA | TRBJ1-4 | NA | TRBV30 | TGTGCCTGCAGTCCTTTTCCGGGACCAGAAAAACTGTTTTTT | CACSPFPGPEKLFF
TRBD2 | TRBJ2-5 | NA | TRBV18 | TGTGCCACCGGCGGGGGGCCCCAAGAGACCCAGTACTTC | CATGGGPQETQYF
TRBD1 | TRBJ1-6 | NA | TRBV6-1 | TGTGCCAGCAGTCCAGACAGGGGGCGGTCACCCCTCCACTTT | CASSPDRGRSPLHF
NA | TRBJ2-5 | NA | TRBV6-5 | TGTGCCAGCAGCCCCTGGGAAAGAGAGACCCAGTACTTC | CASSPWERETQYF
NA | TRBJ1-1 | NA | TRBV4-1 | TGCGCCAGCAGCCAAGACCAGACTCGGGGGGTACGGACTGAAGCTTTCTTT | CASSQDQTRGVRTEAFF
NA | TRBJ2-5 | once | TRBV9 | TGTGCCAGCAGCGAGGCGGGATGGACGGGAGAGACCCAGTACTTC | CASSEAGWTGETQYF
NA | TRBJ1-3 | NA | TRBV7-6 | TGTGCCAGCAGCCGCCAAGAGGGAAACACCATATATTTT | CASSRQEGNTIYF
TRBD2 | TRBJ2-1 | NA | TRBV9 | TGTGCCAGCAGCCCCCGCGGGAGAGGGACCTACAATGAGCAGTTCTTC | CASSPRGRGTYNEQFF
TRBD2 | TRBJ2-7 | NA | TRBV4-2 | TGTGCCAGCAGCCAAGAACGGATTTTAGCGGGCTCCTACGAGCAGTACTTC | CASSQERILAGSYEQYF
NA | TRBJ1-1 | NA | TRBV7-2 | TGTGCCAGCAGCCACTCTGTTACACGACGTTACGACACTGAAGCTTTCTTT | CASSHSVTRRYDTEAFF
TRBD2 | TRBJ2-1 | NA | TRBV7-6 | TGTGCCAGCAGCCGGGGGACTAGCGGTCACCGGGAGCAGTTCTTC | CASSRGTSGHREQFF
TRBD1 | TRBJ2-7 | NA | TRBV2 | TGTGCCAGCGGGGACAGGGAGCAGTACTTC | CASGDREQYF
NA | TRBJ2-7 | NA | TRBV9 | TGTGCCAGCAGCCCTCGGGACTCTCGCCCACCCTACGAGCAGTACTTC | CASSPRDSRPPYEQYF
NA | TRBJ2-1 | NA | TRBV11-2 | TGTGCCAGCAGCGCCACCTTAGCGGACTCCTACAATGAGCAGTTCTTC | CASSATLADSYNEQFF
NA | TRBJ1-1 | once | TRBV5-5 | TGTGCCAGCAGCTTCACCCAGGGATTGAACACTGAAGCTTTCTTT | CASSFTQGLNTEAFF